This T cell receptor beta chain was identified in a study of PD-1 blockade in classical Hodgkin lymphoma. Every patient experienced relapse after autologous stem cell transplantation, and brentuximab vedotin exposure varied. Trimming pared 1 base from V and 4 bases from J, leaving 20 bases between. The CDR3 sequence is 18 residues long. Germline V gives CDR1 SGHAT, CDR2 FQNNGV. Some clones are missing from TCRdb's copy, which holds only in-frame ones; the method was immunoSEQ multiplex PCR. The table has fewer than 90,000 clones, around 93% seen once; the top ten hold about 7.6%. The TCR sequence derives from a human donor with classical Hodgkin lymphoma. Here the sequenced sample was peripheral blood mononuclear cells (PBMCs), taken at baseline. V and J are TRBV11-2 and TRBJ2-1, with D possibly being TRBD2 (6 bases). The CDR3 nucleotides are TGTGCCAGCAGCTTAGGGGGAGGTAGTCTAGCCCAATACAATGAGCAGTTCTTC. This sequence encodes CASSLGGGSLAQYNEQFF.